The T cell receptor (beta chain) described here comes from a study of T cells expressing NK-cell markers. The length of the CDR3 is 14 residues. CDR1 and CDR2 from the germline V gene are MNHEY and SMNVEV (reference sequence). Using the 5' RACE reads, TCRdb records one entry per CDR3 protein without DNA. The repertoire shows about 170,000 distinct CDR3 sequences; the top ten hold 20% to 25%. The gene calls are TRBV27 and TRBJ2-3; the TRBD1 assignment by TCRdb is unverifiable without DNA. Sequenced material: blood T cells: a sorted CD56 or NKG2C T cell subset, CD4+ or CD8+ T cells, or bulk PBMC T cells (not recorded which). This TCR was recovered from a man between 18 and 69 years old in good health. This CDR3 reads CASGEGDLTDTQYF.